This T cell receptor beta chain comes out of a study of CD8+ T cells in alopecia areata. Overall study results and limits: TCRs were shared less clearly across patients than in mice, possibly for HLA-related reasons. It was lesional scalp, especially alopecia totalis/universalis, that showed higher clonality than normal scalp. Sequenced scalp T cells also include alphabeta T cells resident in normal skin.

Sequencing used cDNA as its template, made by extracting RNA and reverse transcribing it. Produced via immunoSEQ multiplex PCR; TCRdb's table is partial and in-frame only. The sample comprises under 150,000 clones, around two thirds of which are singletons, and about 40% rests with the top ten. Turning to this clone: Its antigen is unknown.

Separation by sorting yielded CD4+ and CD8+ T cells from PBMCs. The CDR3 has 12 residues. Germline CDR1 reads SNHLY; CDR2 reads FYNNEI. Trimming left V 9 bases short and J 8 bases short, with 14 bases between. V is TRBV2 and J is TRBJ2-1; D unclear. Source material: CD8+ T cells sorted from blood. The receptor's source is a human donor in good health. CDR3 amino acids: CASVATVHEQFF. In nucleotides, the CDR3 is TGTGCCAGTGTTGCCACCGTACATGAGCAGTTCTTC.